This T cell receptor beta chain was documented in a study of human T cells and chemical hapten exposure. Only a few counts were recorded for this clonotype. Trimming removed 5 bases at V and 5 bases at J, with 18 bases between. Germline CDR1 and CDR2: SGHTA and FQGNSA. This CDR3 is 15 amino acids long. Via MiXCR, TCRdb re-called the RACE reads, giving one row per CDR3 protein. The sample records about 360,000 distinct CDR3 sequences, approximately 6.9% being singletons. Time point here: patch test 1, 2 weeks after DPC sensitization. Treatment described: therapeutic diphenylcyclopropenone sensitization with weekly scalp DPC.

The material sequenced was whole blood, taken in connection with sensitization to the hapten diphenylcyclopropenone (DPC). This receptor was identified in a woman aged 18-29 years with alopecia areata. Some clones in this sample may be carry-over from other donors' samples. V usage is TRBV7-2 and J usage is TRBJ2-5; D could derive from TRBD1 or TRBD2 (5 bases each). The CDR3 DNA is TGTGCCAGCAGCCCCAACGAGGGGTTGGGGGAGACCCAGTACTTC. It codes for CASSPNEGLGETQYF.